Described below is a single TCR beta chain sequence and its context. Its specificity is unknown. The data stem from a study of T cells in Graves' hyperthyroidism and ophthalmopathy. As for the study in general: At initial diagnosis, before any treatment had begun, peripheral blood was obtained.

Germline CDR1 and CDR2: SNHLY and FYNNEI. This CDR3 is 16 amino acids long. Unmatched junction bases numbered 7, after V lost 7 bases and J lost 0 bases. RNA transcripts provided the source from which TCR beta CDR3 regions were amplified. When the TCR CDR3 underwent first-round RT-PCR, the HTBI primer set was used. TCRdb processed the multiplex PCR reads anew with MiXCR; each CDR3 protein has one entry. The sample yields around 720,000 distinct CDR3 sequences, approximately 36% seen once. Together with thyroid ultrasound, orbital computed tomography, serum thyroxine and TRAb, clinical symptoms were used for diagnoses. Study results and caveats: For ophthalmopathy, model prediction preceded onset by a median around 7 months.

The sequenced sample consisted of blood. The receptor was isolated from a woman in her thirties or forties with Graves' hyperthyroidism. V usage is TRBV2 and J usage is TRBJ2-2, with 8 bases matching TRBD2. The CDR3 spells CASTQLAAPNTGELFF. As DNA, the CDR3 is TGTGCCAGCACCCAACTAGCGGCCCCGAACACCGGGGAGCTGTTTTTT.